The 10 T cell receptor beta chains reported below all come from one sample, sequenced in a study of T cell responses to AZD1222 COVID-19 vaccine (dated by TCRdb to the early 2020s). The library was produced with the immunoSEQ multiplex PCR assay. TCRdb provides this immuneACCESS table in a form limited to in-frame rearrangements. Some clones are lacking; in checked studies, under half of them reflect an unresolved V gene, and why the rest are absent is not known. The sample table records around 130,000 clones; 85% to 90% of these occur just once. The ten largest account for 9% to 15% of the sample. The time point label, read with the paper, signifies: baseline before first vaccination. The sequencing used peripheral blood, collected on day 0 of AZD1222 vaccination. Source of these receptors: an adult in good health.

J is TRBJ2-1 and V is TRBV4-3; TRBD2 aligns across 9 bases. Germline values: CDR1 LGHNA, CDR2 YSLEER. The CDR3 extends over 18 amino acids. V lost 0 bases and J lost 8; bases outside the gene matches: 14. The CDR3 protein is CASSQDLGGGALFDEQFF. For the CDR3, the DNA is TGCGCCAGCAGCCAAGATTTGGGCGGGGGGGCTCTCTTCGATGAGCAGTTCTTC.

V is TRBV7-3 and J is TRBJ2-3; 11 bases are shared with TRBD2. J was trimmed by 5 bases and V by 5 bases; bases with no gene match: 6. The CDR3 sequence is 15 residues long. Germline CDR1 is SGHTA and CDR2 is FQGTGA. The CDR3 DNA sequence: TGTGCCAGCAGCCCACTAGCGGGGGTGAGAGATACGCAGTATTTT. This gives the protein CASSPLAGVRDTQYF.

The DNA for the CDR3 is TGCAGCGTTGCCGACAACAACGCGGGGGGTTATGGCTACACCTTC. Translated, it gives CSVADNNAGGYGYTF. The rearrangement links TRBV29-1 to TRBJ1-2; perhaps TRBD1 as D (5 bases). Trimming removed 4 bases at V and 5 bases at J, with 20 bases between. The CDR3 has 15 residues. CDR1 and CDR2 from the germline V gene are SQVTM and ANQGSEA.

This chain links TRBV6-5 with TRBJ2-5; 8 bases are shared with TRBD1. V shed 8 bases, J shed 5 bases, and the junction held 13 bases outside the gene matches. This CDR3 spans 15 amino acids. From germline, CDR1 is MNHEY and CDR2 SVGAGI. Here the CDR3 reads CASLPETGARETQYF. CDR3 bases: TGTGCCAGCCTCCCTGAGACAGGGGCCCGGGAGACCCAGTACTTC.

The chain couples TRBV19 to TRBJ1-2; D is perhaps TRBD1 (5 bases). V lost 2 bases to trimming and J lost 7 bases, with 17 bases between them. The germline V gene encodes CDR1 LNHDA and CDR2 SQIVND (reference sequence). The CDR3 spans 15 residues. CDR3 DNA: TGTGCCAGTAGTATATCTTGGGACGCAGCTAGTGGCTACACCTTC. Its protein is CASSISWDAASGYTF.

The CDR3 DNA is TGTGCCAGCAGCTTAGACCTTCGGGACAGGGTCGAGCAGTACTTC. It codes for CASSLDLRDRVEQYF. The J gene is TRBJ2-7, the V gene TRBV11-2; 9 bases match TRBD1. J was trimmed by 6 bases and V by 0 bases; bases with no gene match: 6. The CDR3 runs to 15 residues. Germline CDR1 and CDR2: SGHAT and FQNNGV.

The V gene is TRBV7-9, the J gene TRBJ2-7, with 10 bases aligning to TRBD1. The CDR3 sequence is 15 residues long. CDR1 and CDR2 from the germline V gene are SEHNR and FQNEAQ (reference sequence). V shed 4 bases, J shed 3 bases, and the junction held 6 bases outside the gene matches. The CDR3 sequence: CASSSAGTGDYEQYF. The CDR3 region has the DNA TGTGCCAGCAGCTCGGCCGGGACAGGGGACTACGAGCAGTACTTC.

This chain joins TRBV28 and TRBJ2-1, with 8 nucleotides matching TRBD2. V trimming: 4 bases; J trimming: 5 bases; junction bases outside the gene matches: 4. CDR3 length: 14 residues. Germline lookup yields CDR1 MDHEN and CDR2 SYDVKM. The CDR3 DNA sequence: TGTGCCAGCAGTTCTCTCGGGGGGGACAATGAGCAGTTCTTC. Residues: CASSSLGGDNEQFF.

The CDR3 nucleotides are TGTGCCATCAGTGAGTCTTTGTCCGCTCGCGAGCAGTACTTC. This codes for CAISESLSAREQYF. The J gene is TRBJ2-7, the V gene TRBV10-3; D remains ambiguous. V lost 0 bases, J lost 6 bases, and 12 bases lay in between. CDR3 length: 14 residues. CDR1 is ENHRY, CDR2 SYGVKD, per germline.

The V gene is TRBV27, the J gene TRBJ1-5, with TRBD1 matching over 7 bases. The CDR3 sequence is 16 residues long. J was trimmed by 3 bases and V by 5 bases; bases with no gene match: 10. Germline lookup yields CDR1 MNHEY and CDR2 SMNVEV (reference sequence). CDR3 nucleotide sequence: TGTGCCAGCAGTGTGACTCGGACAGGTCCCAATCAGCCCCAGCATTTT. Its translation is CASSVTRTGPNQPQHF.